This TCR beta chain stems from a study of blood T cells in healthy people across ages. Study findings and constraints: PBMCs that were unsorted prevented a conclusive naive versus antigen-experienced comparison. Across samples, TCR beta diversity tracked strongly with naive T cell percentage. As age increased, TCR beta diversity per million T cells fell in a roughly linear fashion.

Trimming cost V 3 bases and J 4 bases; bases outside gene matches: 5. CDR1 is SGHRS, CDR2 YFSETQ, per germline. This CDR3 contains 15 residues. A second PCR, run for 7 to 11 cycles, used a sample-barcoded 5' primer plus a J-beta primer mix. A template-switch adaptor that had 12 random nucleotides put a tag on each cDNA molecule. TCRdb fed the 5' RACE reads into MiXCR, producing one record per CDR3 protein. This table holds more than 700,000 distinct CDR3 sequences, around 45% found once. A remark on this clonotype: Its target is unknown.

The clonotype originates from a man older than 75 in good health. This sequence joins TRBV5-1 and TRBJ2-1; 9 positions agree with TRBD2. Material for sequencing was blood. The CDR3: CASSWSGRHYNEQFF. For the CDR3, the DNA is TGCGCCAGCAGCTGGAGCGGGAGGCATTACAATGAGCAGTTCTTC.